Each of the 23 T cell receptor beta chains below was sequenced from the same sample in a study of breast tumors, draining lymph nodes, adjacent tissues. Using its own MiXCR run on the multiplex PCR reads, TCRdb lists one record per CDR3 protein. The sample lists more than 15,000 distinct CDR3 sequences, 43% occurring once. The sample comprised breast tumor tissue. The receptors come from a female donor with breast cancer. Some clones in this sample may be carry-over from other donors' samples.

This chain links TRBV29-1 with TRBJ2-1; D not resolved. Per the germline V gene, CDR1 is SQVTM and CDR2 is ANQGSEA. The CDR3 consists of 11 residues. Written as DNA, the CDR3 is TGCAGTGGTCGAGTCTACAATGAGCAGTTCTTC. This sequence encodes CSGRVYNEQFF.

This clonotype was observed a handful of times. This clone may be a read error of a much larger clone one base away. The rearrangement links TRBV6-2 or TRBV6-3 to TRBJ2-3, with 10 nucleotides matching TRBD2. The CDR3 totals 17 residues. V shed 4 bases, J shed 6 bases, and the junction held 13 bases outside the gene matches. CDR1 and CDR2 from the germline V gene are MNHEY and SVGEGT. CDR3 protein: CASSSSPSGRAVDTQYF. DNA of the CDR3: TGTGCCAGCAGTTCCTCGCCCAGCGGGAGGGCCGTCGATACGCAGTATTTT.

The V and J genes are TRBV11-2 and TRBJ2-1, with D tentatively TRBD1 (5 bases). The CDR3 is made up of 17 amino acids. Trimming left V 3 bases short and J 2 bases short, with 17 bases between. Per the germline V gene, CDR1 is SGHAT and CDR2 is FQNNGV. The CDR3 spells CASSLVRVASAYNEQFF. CDR3 sequence (DNA): TGTGCCAGCAGCTTGGTCAGGGTAGCTTCCGCCTACAATGAGCAGTTCTTC.

About this clonotype: An end of the junction does not agree with germline; a read error may underlie this. The chain joins TRBV5-1 to TRBJ2-7; D tentatively fits TRBD1 or TRBD2 (5 bases each). Germline assignment: CDR1 SGHRS and CDR2 YFSETQ. The CDR3 is made up of 13 amino acids. CDR3 in DNA: TGCGCCAGCAGCTCCCGGGGCGGCTACGACCAGTACTTC. Its protein is CASSSRGGYDQYF.

V is TRBV20-1 and J is TRBJ2-7, with TRBD1 matching 8 bases. CDR1 DFQATT and CDR2 SNEGSKA come from the germline V gene (reference sequence). The CDR3 spans 14 residues. V was pared by 6 bases and J by 5 bases, with 12 bases of the junction left unmatched. CDR3 in amino acids: CSATWTGSPHEQYF. CDR3 bases: TGCAGTGCGACCTGGACAGGGAGCCCCCACGAGCAGTACTTC.

This clonotype is judged medium-sized (0.01 to 0.1%). The chain combines TRBV7-2 with TRBJ1-6, with D possibly matching TRBD1 (5 bases). The CDR3 is 13 amino acids. Germline values: CDR1 SGHTA, CDR2 FQGNSA. Trimming removed 2 bases at V and 9 bases at J, with 8 bases between. CDR3 in DNA: TGTGCCAGCAGCTTACTCCAGGGTTCACCCCTCCACTTT. This sequence encodes CASSLLQGSPLHF.

Many counts were recorded for this clonotype. The chain employs TRBV20-1 and TRBJ1-6, with 7 bases matching TRBD1. The V gene's germline CDR1 is DFQATT and CDR2 SNEGSKA (reference sequence). Trimming removed 0 bases from V and 2 bases from J; junction bases left unmatched: 4. The CDR3 runs 16 residues. Here the CDR3 reads CSARDRGGAYNSPLHF. For the CDR3, the DNA is TGCAGTGCTAGAGATCGAGGGGGCGCCTATAATTCACCCCTCCACTTT.

Points on this clonotype: One junction end disagrees with the germline gene, perhaps due to a read error. This chain connects TRBV11-2 to TRBJ1-2; 9 nucleotides agree with TRBD1. CDR1 is SGHAT and CDR2 is FQNNGV in the germline V gene. CDR3 length: 14 amino acids. CDR3 region: CASSAGTGSYGYAF. The CDR3 nucleotides read TGTGCCAGCAGCGCAGGGACAGGGTCCTATGGCTACGCCTTC.

Ten or more counts support this clonotype. The rearrangement uses TRBV27 and TRBJ2-1; 14 bases fit TRBD2. The junction had 4 bases not matched to a gene; V was cut back by 8 bases and J by 7 bases. Germline assignment: CDR1 MNHEY and CDR2 SMNVEV (reference sequence). The CDR3 loop spans 14 amino acids. The DNA of the CDR3 is TGTGCCAGCGGAGGGACTAGCGGGAGTAATGAGCAGTTCTTC. Its translation is CASGGTSGSNEQFF.

The CDR3 spells CASSFTSGRVGELFF. In DNA, the CDR3 is TGTGCCAGCAGCTTTACTAGCGGGAGAGTCGGGGAGCTGTTTTTT. This chain connects TRBV7-3 to TRBJ2-2, with 11 bases that match TRBD2. Unmatched junction bases numbered 4, after V lost 3 bases and J lost 7 bases. The CDR3 extends over 15 amino acids. Per germline, CDR1 SGHTA and CDR2 FQGTGA.

The sample holds one count of this clonotype. The chain couples TRBV6-4 to TRBJ2-7; D is unclear. Germline V gene sequence: CDR1 MRHNA, CDR2 SNTAGT. V lost 1 base and J 4 bases, leaving 8 bases between the germline ends. The CDR3 is 13 amino acids. The CDR3 nucleotides read TGTGCCAGCAGTGACTTTGGGCTATACGAGCAGTACTTC. Translated, it gives CASSDFGLYEQYF.

The chain employs TRBV20-1 and TRBJ2-7; 10 bases fit TRBD2. The CDR3 extends over 13 amino acids. After removal of 5 bases from V and 5 bases from J, the junction contained 6 bases not matched to a gene. CDR1 DFQATT and CDR2 SNEGSKA come from the germline V gene (reference sequence). The CDR3 reads CSAEREGFHEQYF. For the CDR3, the DNA is TGCAGTGCTGAGCGGGAGGGCTTCCACGAGCAGTACTTC.

This clonotype came up many times. The V call is TRBV10-3, the J call TRBJ1-1; D is unclear. The V end lost 6 bases, the J end lost 0 bases, and 8 bases lay between the germline ends. Germline loops: CDR1 ENHRY, CDR2 SYGVKD. This CDR3 has 13 residues. The CDR3 DNA sequence: TGTGCCATCAGGGTCACCGTGAACACTGAAGCTTTCTTT. This gives the protein CAIRVTVNTEAFF.

This clonotype is deemed medium-sized. This may stem from a read error, because a much larger clone lies one nucleotide away. The chain is built from TRBV6-2 or TRBV6-3 and TRBJ1-5; D gene ambiguous. Trimming pared 4 bases from V and 5 bases from J, leaving 12 bases between. The CDR3 has 14 amino acids. Per germline, CDR1 MNHEY and CDR2 SVGEGT. The DNA of the CDR3 is TGTGCCAGCAGTTCCTCCGGCGGGTATCAGCCCCAGCATTTT. Encoded protein: CASSSSGGYQPQHF.

This clonotype was counted at least ten times. The rearrangement joins TRBV12-3 or TRBV12-4 to TRBJ2-3; 7 nucleotides align to TRBD2. The junction had 2 bases not matched to a gene; V was cut back by 5 bases and J by 0 bases. The CDR3 consists of 14 residues. This CDR3 reads CASSNSGSTDTQYF. Here the CDR3 DNA reads TGTGCCAGCAGTAATAGCGGGAGCACAGATACGCAGTATTTT.

A word on this clonotype: The conserved phenylalanine or tryptophan normally closing the CDR3 is absent here, so this likely arose from a read error. This chain links TRBV9 with TRBJ1-2; perhaps TRBD1 as D (5 bases). CDR1 SGDLS and CDR2 YYNGEE come from the germline V gene. This CDR3 contains 14 residues. The CDR3, as DNA: TGTGCCAGCAGCGCCACGGGGGGGAACTATGACTACACCTCC. Translated: CASSATGGNYDYTS.

At least ten counts were recorded for this clonotype. The chain couples TRBV6-5 to TRBJ1-2; no clear D gene. The ends were cut back, 3 bases at V and 9 bases at J, with 14 bases in the middle. The CDR3 consists of 13 residues. Germline assignment: CDR1 MNHEY and CDR2 SVGAGI. In DNA form, the CDR3 reads TGTGCCAGCAGTTATAGTGAGGGTGGGAGCTACACCTTC. Its protein product is CASSYSEGGSYTF.

This chain joins TRBV7-6 and TRBJ1-3; the D is unclear. CDR1 and CDR2 from the germline V gene are SGHVS and FNYEAQ. The length of the CDR3 is 13 residues. Trimming pared 6 bases from V and 2 bases from J, leaving 8 bases between. The DNA for the CDR3 is TGTGCCAGCAGGAAGACCCCTGGAAACACCATATATTTT. Translating it yields CASRKTPGNTIYF.

V usage is TRBV11-3 and J usage is TRBJ2-7; 7 nucleotides line up with TRBD1. Germline V gives CDR1 SGHNT, CDR2 YENEEA. The CDR3 spans 15 residues. The ends lost 0 bases at V and 2 bases at J; junction bases unmatched: 4. CDR3 nucleotides: TGTGCCAGCAGCTTAGAAAATAGGGGGCCCTACGAGCAGTACTTC. Its protein is CASSLENRGPYEQYF.

This clonotype has more than one count but fewer than ten. The chain is built from TRBV15 and TRBJ2-6; a weak D match, TRBD1 (5 bases). Trimming took 0 bases from V and 1 from J, leaving 7 bases between them. Germline assignment: CDR1 LNHNV and CDR2 YYDKDF (reference sequence). This CDR3 is 16 amino acids long. CDR3 bases: TGTGCCACCAGCAGAGACTCAGGGTCTGGGGCCAACGTCCTGACTTTC. The encoded protein is CATSRDSGSGANVLTF.

At least ten counts were recorded for this clonotype. This chain connects TRBV19 to TRBJ2-1, with D unresolved. The V gene lost 1 base and the J gene lost 8 bases, with 6 bases spanning the gap. The CDR3 extends over 12 amino acids. CDR1 LNHDA and CDR2 SQIVND come from the germline V gene (reference sequence). This CDR3 reads CASSIARYEQFF. CDR3 sequence (DNA): TGTGCCAGTAGTATAGCCCGGTATGAGCAGTTCTTC.

Regarding this clonotype: At one boundary the junction diverges from the germline segment, which might be a read error. The V and J genes are TRBV9 and TRBJ2-2; 13 nucleotides align to TRBD2. The germline V gene encodes CDR1 SGDLS and CDR2 YYNGEE. This CDR3 spans 15 amino acids. As DNA, the CDR3 is TGTGTCAGCGCCGGACTAGCGGGGGCTACCGGGGAGCTGTTTTTT. Protein sequence: CVSAGLAGATGELFF.

The chain carries TRBV27 and TRBJ2-5, with a weak D call TRBD2 (5 bases). V was pared by 0 bases and J by 5 bases, with 13 bases between. CDR3 length equals 15 residues. CDR1 MNHEY and CDR2 SMNVEV come from the germline V gene (reference sequence). The CDR3 region is CASSLSWVRGETQYF. CDR3 bases: TGTGCCAGCAGTTTATCTTGGGTACGAGGGGAGACCCAGTACTTC.